This entry is about one TCR beta chain. Sequencing was performed with immunoSEQ multiplex PCR; in TCRdb, only in-frame clones are kept and a portion is missing. The sample yields approximately 79,000 clones, 92% seen once. These data belong to a study of OX40 agonist ivuxolimab in advanced cancers. V shed 4 bases and J 10 bases; nucleotides not matched to a gene: 11. Per the germline V gene, CDR1 is LGHNA and CDR2 is YSLEER. This CDR3 contains 16 residues. The genes are TRBV4-3 and TRBJ1-6; the match to TRBD1 covers 9 bases. Source: CD4+ or CD8+ T cells sorted from blood, taken in a trial of the OX40 agonist ivuxolimab. The TCR sequence derives from an adult with an advanced solid tumor such as melanoma, head and neck, liver or kidney cancer. CDR3 in DNA: TGCGCCAGCAGCCCAACACCGGGACAGGGAGGCTCACCCCTCCACTTT. Its protein product is CASSPTPGQGGSPLHF.